This T cell receptor (beta chain) derives from a study of T cell responses to AZD1222 COVID-19 vaccine. Overall study findings and caveats: White British people made up most donors, females outnumbered males, and clonal diversity was possibly underestimated.

For this clone: Its target is unknown.

V shed 5 bases and J shed 6 bases, with 17 bases lying between them. Germline CDR1 reads MNHEY; CDR2 reads SVGEGT. CDR3 length equals 14 residues. Data came from immunoSEQ multiplex PCR; TCRdb stores just in-frame clones and leaves some out. The repertoire includes some 130,000 clones, 90% of them detected once, and 6% to 7.5% sits in the top ten. The sequencing used peripheral blood, collected on day 0 of AZD1222 vaccination. This receptor was identified in an adult in good health. The gene calls are TRBV6-2 or TRBV6-3 and TRBJ2-7; D is perhaps TRBD1 or TRBD2 (5 bases each). The CDR3 DNA reads TGTGCCAGCAGTGCGACACGGGACCTTGGCGAGCAGTACTTC. Translation: CASSATRDLGEQYF.